A selection of T cell receptor beta chains follows, all from one sample in a study of blood T cells in healthy people across ages. TCRdb reprocessed the 5' RACE reads with MiXCR, giving one entry per CDR3 protein. The sample consists of about 970,000 distinct CDR3 sequences, roughly 47% of them appearing once. Sequencing was done on a sample of blood. The receptor set was obtained from a woman aged 55-69 years in good health. The CDR3 runs from the conserved cysteine through the conserved F or W. Each record gives: clone size, V gene, D gene, J gene, CDR3 DNA, CDR3 protein. A D gene is named only where the DNA matches it firmly. The size of a clone is reported for some rows only, either as once, few or many, or as a class for expanded clones.

.,TRBV12-3/TRBV12-4,.,TRBJ2-6,TGTGCCAGCAGTTTTGTCCCCCTCAGGTCTGGGGCCAACGTCCTGACTTTC,CASSFVPLRSGANVLTF
.,TRBV29-1,.,TRBJ1-1,TGCAGCGCCCTTGACACTGAAGCTTTCTTT,CSALDTEAFF
.,TRBV7-2,.,TRBJ1-2,TGTGCCAGCAGAGGGCGAGACTATGGCTACACCTTC,CASRGRDYGYTF
.,TRBV20-1,.,TRBJ2-3,TGCAGTGCTAGAGCCCCCAGGGCTGGGGGTACCACAGATACGCAGTATTTT,CSARAPRAGGTTDTQYF
.,TRBV27,TRBD1,TRBJ2-7,TGTGCCAGCAGTGCTCAACAGGGGTCCGACGAGCAGTACTTC,CASSAQQGSDEQYF
.,TRBV4-2,.,TRBJ2-1,TGTGCCAGCAGCCACACCCTGGTCTTCGGGACGCAGAACCATGAGCAGTTCTTC,CASSHTLVFGTQNHEQFF
.,TRBV7-2,TRBD1,TRBJ2-7,TGTGCCAGCAGCCGCATTGCTGGGACAGGGGAGCAGTACTTC,CASSRIAGTGEQYF
.,TRBV7-9,.,TRBJ1-5,TGTGCCAGCAGTACCGACCGTGGACAGCCCCAGCATTTT,CASSTDRGQPQHF
.,TRBV6-2/TRBV6-3,.,TRBJ2-3,TGTGCCAGCACCCGATGGCGGACGGGAGTGCCAGATACGCAGTATTTT,CASTRWRTGVPDTQYF
.,TRBV25-1,.,TRBJ1-2,TGTGCCAGCAGTGAATCGGCGGTCTATGGCTACACCTTC,CASSESAVYGYTF
few,TRBV12-3/TRBV12-4,.,TRBJ1-6,TGTGCCAGCAGCCCGGGATCCTATAATTCACCCCTCCACTTT,CASSPGSYNSPLHF
.,TRBV9,.,TRBJ2-7,TGTGCCAGCAGCTATCGTAAGGCGGTCCAACCTCTTTACGAGCAGTACTTC,CASSYRKAVQPLYEQYF
.,TRBV4-1,.,TRBJ2-1,TGCGTCAGCAGCCAACAGGGTTACGACAACAATGAGCAGTTCTTC,CVSSQQGYDNNEQFF
.,TRBV20-1,TRBD2,TRBJ2-5,TGCAGCGCTAGGAGACTAGCAGAGGTGACCCAGTACTTC,CSARRLAEVTQYF
few,TRBV15,.,TRBJ2-5,TGTGCCACCAGCATCCGGGCCATCGAAGAGACCCAGTACTTC,CATSIRAIEETQYF
few,TRBV29-1,TRBD1,TRBJ2-7,TGCAGCGTCAGACAGGGGGCGACCTACGAGCAGTACTTC,CSVRQGATYEQYF
few,TRBV5-5,TRBD2,TRBJ2-7,TGTGCCAGCAGCCACGATCCGCCGGGAGGGTCCTACGAGCAGTACTTC,CASSHDPPGGSYEQYF
few,TRBV7-9,TRBD2,TRBJ2-7,TGTGCCAGCAGCTTTTGGGGGCTAGCGGGAGACGAGCAGTACTTC,CASSFWGLAGDEQYF
.,TRBV27,.,TRBJ2-7,TGTGCCAGCAGCCCATCGGAGGGGACTTTACCCTACGAGCAGTACTTC,CASSPSEGTLPYEQYF
.,TRBV29-1,.,TRBJ1-1,TGCAGCGTTGAAGACTTGGGGGTCCAAGCTTTCTTT,CSVEDLGVQAFF
.,TRBV20-1,TRBD2,TRBJ2-1,TGCAGTGCCAAACTAGCGATGGGGGGCAATGAGCAGTTCTTC,CSAKLAMGGNEQFF
.,TRBV20-1,.,TRBJ2-6,TGCAGTGCTCCAGGGGGGGGAGGGGCCAACGTCCTGACTTTC,CSAPGGGGANVLTF
once,TRBV20-1,TRBD1,TRBJ2-7,TGCAGTGGCGGGACAGGGGCCCACGAGCAGTACTTC,CSGGTGAHEQYF
.,TRBV7-6,.,TRBJ2-5,TGTGCCAGCACCGAAGGGGAGACCCAGTACTTC,CASTEGETQYF